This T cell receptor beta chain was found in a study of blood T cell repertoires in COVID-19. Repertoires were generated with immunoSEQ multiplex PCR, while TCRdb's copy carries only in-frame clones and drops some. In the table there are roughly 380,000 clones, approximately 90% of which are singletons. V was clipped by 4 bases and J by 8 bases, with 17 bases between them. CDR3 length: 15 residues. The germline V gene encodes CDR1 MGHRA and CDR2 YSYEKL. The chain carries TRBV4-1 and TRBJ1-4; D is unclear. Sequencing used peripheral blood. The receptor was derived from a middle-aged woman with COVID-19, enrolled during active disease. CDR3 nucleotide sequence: TGCGCCAGCAGCCGCCTACAGCGGTTGGAGGAAAAACTGTTTTTT. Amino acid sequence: CASSRLQRLEEKLFF.